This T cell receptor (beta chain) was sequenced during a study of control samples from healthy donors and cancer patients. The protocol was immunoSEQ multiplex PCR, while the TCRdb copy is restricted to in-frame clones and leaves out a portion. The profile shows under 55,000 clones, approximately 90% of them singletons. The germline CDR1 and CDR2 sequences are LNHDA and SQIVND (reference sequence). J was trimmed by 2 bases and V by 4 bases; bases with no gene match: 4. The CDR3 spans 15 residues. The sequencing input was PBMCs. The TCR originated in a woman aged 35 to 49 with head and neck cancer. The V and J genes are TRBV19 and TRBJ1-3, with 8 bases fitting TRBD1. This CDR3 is CASSTSDRAGNTIYF. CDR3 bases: TGTGCCAGTAGTACTTCGGACAGGGCTGGAAACACCATATATTTT.